This T cell receptor (beta chain) was observed in a study of cytomegalovirus exposure and HLA in healthy donors. Trimming took 4 bases from V and 4 from J; bases not matched to a gene: 11. Germline CDR1 is SGHAT and CDR2 is FQNNGV. The CDR3 is 16 amino acids. The PCR ran on 60 Vbeta and 13 Jbeta primers. The table came from immunoSEQ multiplex PCR; TCRdb's copy has only in-frame clones and leaves some out. This sample has roughly 99,000 clones, with about 81% found just once. Comment on this clone: Antigen specificity is unknown.

The study, taken as a whole, reports: Overall, approximately 150 TCR beta chains were annotated as cytomegalovirus-associated. In a later analysis, HLA-associated TCR beta chains were more clonally expanded than equally common others.

This sequence was found in a man aged 30 to 39 in good health and CMV-seropositive. Sequencing used PBMCs. This sequence joins TRBV11-2 and TRBJ2-7, with 9 nucleotides matching TRBD2. The CDR3 here is CASSSTGTSRFYEQYF. In DNA form, the CDR3 reads TGTGCCAGCAGCTCGACCGGGACTAGCAGGTTTTACGAGCAGTACTTC.